What follows is one T cell receptor beta chain and its context. The CDR3 covers 16 residues. Looked up from germline, CDR1 is SGHDN and CDR2 is FVKESK. J lost 2 bases, V lost 6 bases, and 6 bases had no gene match. Per the study methods: From reference gene primer amplification, estimates of nucleated cell counts were derived. Method: immunoSEQ multiplex PCR; TCRdb's copy keeps in-frame clones and lacks some. Clone size and the V and J calls come from that table; the DNA yielded D and trimming. Of about 200,000 clones in the sample, 88% were seen once. This specimen belongs to a study of blood T cell repertoires in COVID-19. Study context: The United States, Italy and Spain supplied acute and convalescent COVID-19 samples. T cells, B-cell-depleted T cells, or PBMCs provided the cDNA or gDNA that served as material.

Seattle patients were enrolled while actively infected and followed longitudinally. The chain employs TRBV14 and TRBJ2-5, with 13 nucleotides matching TRBD2. The receptor was isolated from a man aged 45-65 years with COVID-19, enrolled during active disease. The sequenced sample consisted of peripheral blood. Written as DNA, the CDR3 is TGTGCCAGCAGTTCGGGACTAGCGGGGACACAAGAGACCCAGTACTTC. It yields the protein CASSSGLAGTQETQYF. Based on the CDR3 plus reference TRBV14 and TRBJ2-5, the full variable domain is EAGVTQFPSHSVIEKGQTVTLRCDPISGHDNLYWYRRVMGKEIKFLLHFVKESKQDESGMPNNRFLAERTGGTYSTLKVQPAELEDSGVYFCASSSGLAGTQETQYFGPGTRLLVL.